There are a few counts of the clone carrying this TCR beta chain. Its antigen is still unknown. The germline V and J ends were trimmed by 0 bases and 8 bases, with 10 bases remaining between them. This CDR3 is built from 13 residues. Germline values: CDR1 LGHNA, CDR2 YNFKEQ. The sample belongs to a study of a mutant IDH1 vaccine in newly diagnosed glioma. Study at large: It was radiotherapy, temozolomide, or both that patients received previously, with most receiving both.

The method was immunoSEQ multiplex PCR; TCRdb's version includes in-frame clones alone and lacks a portion of them. The table records tens of thousands of clones, over 70% of them present only once. Sample time point: week 23, last vaccination. What each vaccine dose contained was 300 ug of mutant IDH1 20-mer peptide, accompanied by topical imiquimod. This specimen was PBMCs, taken from a glioma patient whose treatment included an IDH1 peptide vaccine. V and J are TRBV4-2 and TRBJ1-1; the D is unclear. This clonotype was obtained from a young man with glioma. CDR3 sequence: CASSQDLLSEAFF. CDR3 bases: TGTGCCAGCAGCCAAGATCTCTTATCCGAAGCTTTCTTT.